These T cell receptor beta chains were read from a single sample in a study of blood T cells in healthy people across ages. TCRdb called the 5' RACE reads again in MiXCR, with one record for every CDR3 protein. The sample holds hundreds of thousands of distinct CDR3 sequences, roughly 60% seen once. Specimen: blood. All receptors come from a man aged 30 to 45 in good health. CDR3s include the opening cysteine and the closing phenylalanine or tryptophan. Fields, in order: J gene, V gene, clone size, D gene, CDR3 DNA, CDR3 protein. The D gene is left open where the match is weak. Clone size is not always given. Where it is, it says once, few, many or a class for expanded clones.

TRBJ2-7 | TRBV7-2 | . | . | TGTGCCAGCAGCTTAGAGAGACAGCCTTCTTACGAGCAGTACTTC | CASSLERQPSYEQYF
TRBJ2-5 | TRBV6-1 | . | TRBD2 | TGTACCAGCAGTGAACTAGCGGGGGGCCAAGAGACCCAGTACTTT | CTSSELAGGQETQYF
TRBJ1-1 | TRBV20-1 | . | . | TGCAGTGCTACTCAGGGGTCGGACACTGAAGCTTTCTTT | CSATQGSDTEAFF
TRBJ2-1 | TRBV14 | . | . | TGTGCCAGCAGCCAGCAGGCTAGCGCCTACAATGAGCAGTTCTTC | CASSQQASAYNEQFF
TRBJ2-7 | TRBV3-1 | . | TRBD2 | TGTGCCAGCAGCCAAACAACTAGCGGTTACTACGAGCAGTACTTC | CASSQTTSGYYEQYF
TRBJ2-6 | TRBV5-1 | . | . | TGCGCCAGCAGTTCTTCTGCAAACTCTGGGGCCAACGTCCTGACTTTC | CASSSSANSGANVLTF
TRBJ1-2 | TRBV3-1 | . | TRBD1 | TGTGCCAGCAGCCATGCCGGGACAGGGGACAGCTACACCTTC | CASSHAGTGDSYTF
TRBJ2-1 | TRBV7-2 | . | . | TGTGCCAGCAGCTCCCAATCACGGAGTAGAAGCTCCTACAATGAGCAGTTCTTC | CASSSQSRSRSSYNEQFF
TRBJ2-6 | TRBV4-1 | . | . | TGCGCCAGCAGCCAGAGTAGCGTTGGGGCCAACGTCCTGACTTTC | CASSQSSVGANVLTF
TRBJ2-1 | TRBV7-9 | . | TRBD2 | TGTGCCAGCAGGGGTACCGGGCGGGAGTTCAATGAGCAGTTCTTC | CASRGTGREFNEQFF
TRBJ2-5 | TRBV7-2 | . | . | TGTGCCAGCAGCTTAGGCGAGCTTGGAGAGCAGTACTTC | CASSLGELGEQYF
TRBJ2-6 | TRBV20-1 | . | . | TGCAGTGCAATTACGGACAGTTCTGGGGCCAACGTCCTGACTTTC | CSAITDSSGANVLTF
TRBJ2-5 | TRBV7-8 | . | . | TGTGCCAGCAGCCCCCCCAGAGCCGACATCAGAGGGCAGTACTTC | CASSPPRADIRGQYF
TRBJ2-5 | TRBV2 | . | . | TGTGCCAGCAGTGTAAGGCGATCTCTCCAAGAGACCCAGTACTTC | CASSVRRSLQETQYF
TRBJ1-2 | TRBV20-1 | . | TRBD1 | TGCAGTGCTGAATGGGACAGCTATGGCTACACCTTC | CSAEWDSYGYTF
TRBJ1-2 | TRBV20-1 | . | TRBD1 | TGCAGTGCCACGATCCCCACAGGGGGAAACTATGGCTACACCTTC | CSATIPTGGNYGYTF
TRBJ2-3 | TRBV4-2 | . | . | TGTGCCAGCAGCCAAGATCCCCTTTATTCTAGCACAGATACGCAGTATTTT | CASSQDPLYSSTDTQYF
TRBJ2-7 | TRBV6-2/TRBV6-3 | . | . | TGTGCCAGCAGCCTCCTAGGGACGGAGTACAGCGAGCAGTACTTC | CASSLLGTEYSEQYF
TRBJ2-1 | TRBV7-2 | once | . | TGTGCCAGCAGCATGGACAGATACAATGAGCAGTTATTC | CASSMDRYNEQLF
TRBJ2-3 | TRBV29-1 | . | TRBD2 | TGCAGCGCCGCTGGGACTAGCGGGAGAACAGATACGCAGTATTTT | CSAAGTSGRTDTQYF
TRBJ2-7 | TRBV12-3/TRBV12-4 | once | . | TGTGCCAGCAGTCTAGTACAAATGGGAGAGCAGTACTTC | CASSLVQMGEQYF
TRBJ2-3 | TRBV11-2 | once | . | TGTGCCAGCAGCACCCTGAAAGGTTCTGGGGGGGCCGATACGCAGTATTTT | CASSTLKGSGGADTQYF
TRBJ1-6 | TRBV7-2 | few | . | TGTGCCAGCAGCTTAGTGGGCCGGAATCTGTATAATTCACCCCTCCACTTT | CASSLVGRNLYNSPLHF
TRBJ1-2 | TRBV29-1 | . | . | TGCAGCGTTGATCTTTTTGGGCTCGGCTACACCTTC | CSVDLFGLGYTF
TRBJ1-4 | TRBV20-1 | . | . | TGCAGTGCCAGGAGTAGTGACAATGAAAAACTGTTTTTT | CSARSSDNEKLFF
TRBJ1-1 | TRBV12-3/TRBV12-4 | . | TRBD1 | TGTGCCAGCAGCCAGACAGGGGGCCTCACTGAAGCTTTCTTT | CASSQTGGLTEAFF
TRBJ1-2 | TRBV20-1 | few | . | TGCAGTGCTAGCCTTACAGGGATCTATGGCTACACCTTC | CSASLTGIYGYTF
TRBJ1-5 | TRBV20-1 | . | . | TGCAGTGCTCCCGGGGCGCAGGTTGGGAATCAGCCCCAGCATTTT | CSAPGAQVGNQPQHF
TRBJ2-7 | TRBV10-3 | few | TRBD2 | TGTGCCATCAGCCCCGGGACTAGCGGGTCGGATTACGAGCAGTACTTC | CAISPGTSGSDYEQYF
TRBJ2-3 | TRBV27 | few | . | TGTGCCAGCAGTTTCTCCACAACTGGCACAGATACGCAGTATTTT | CASSFSTTGTDTQYF
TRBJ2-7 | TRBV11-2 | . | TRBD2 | TGTGCCAGCAGCTTTTGGACTAGCGGGCCCCAATCCTACGAGCAGTACTTC | CASSFWTSGPQSYEQYF
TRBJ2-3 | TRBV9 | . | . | TGTGCCAGCAGCGTTTATGGGACGACAGATACGCAGTATTTT | CASSVYGTTDTQYF
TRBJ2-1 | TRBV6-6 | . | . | TGTGCCAGCAGTTACAGTGGCAGATACAATGAGCAGTTCTTC | CASSYSGRYNEQFF
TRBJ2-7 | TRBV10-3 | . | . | TGTGCCACGGGAAACGCTCCGCACTACGAGCAGTACTTC | CATGNAPHYEQYF
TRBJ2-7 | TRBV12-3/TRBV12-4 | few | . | TGTGCCAGCAGTTTGGCGGGGATTACTGACGAGCAGTACTTC | CASSLAGITDEQYF
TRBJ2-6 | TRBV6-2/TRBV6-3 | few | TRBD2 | TGTGCCAGCAGTTACCCGACTAGCGGGACCATCTCTGGGGCCAACGTCCTGACTTTC | CASSYPTSGTISGANVLTF
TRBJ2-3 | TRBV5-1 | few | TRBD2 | TGCGCCAGCAGAACACTAGCGGGCGGAGATACGCAGTATTTT | CASRTLAGGDTQYF
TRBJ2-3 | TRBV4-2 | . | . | TGTGCCAGCAGCCAAGACCCTAGCAAGGGGGGGGACACAGATACGCAGTATTTT | CASSQDPSKGGDTDTQYF
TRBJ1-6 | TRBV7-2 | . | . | TGTGCCAGCAGCCCAAGGGGACTGGGCAATTCACCCCTCCACTTT | CASSPRGLGNSPLHF
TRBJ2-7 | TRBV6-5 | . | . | TGTGCCAGCAGTTTGGGGATGGGAGAGCAGTACTTC | CASSLGMGEQYF
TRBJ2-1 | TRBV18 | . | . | TGTGCCAGCTCACCCGACAGCCTTTCCTACAATGAGCAGTTCTTC | CASSPDSLSYNEQFF
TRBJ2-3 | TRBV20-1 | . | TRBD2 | TGCAGTGCTAGAGATCCGGCGGGAGATAGCACAGATACGCAGTATTTT | CSARDPAGDSTDTQYF